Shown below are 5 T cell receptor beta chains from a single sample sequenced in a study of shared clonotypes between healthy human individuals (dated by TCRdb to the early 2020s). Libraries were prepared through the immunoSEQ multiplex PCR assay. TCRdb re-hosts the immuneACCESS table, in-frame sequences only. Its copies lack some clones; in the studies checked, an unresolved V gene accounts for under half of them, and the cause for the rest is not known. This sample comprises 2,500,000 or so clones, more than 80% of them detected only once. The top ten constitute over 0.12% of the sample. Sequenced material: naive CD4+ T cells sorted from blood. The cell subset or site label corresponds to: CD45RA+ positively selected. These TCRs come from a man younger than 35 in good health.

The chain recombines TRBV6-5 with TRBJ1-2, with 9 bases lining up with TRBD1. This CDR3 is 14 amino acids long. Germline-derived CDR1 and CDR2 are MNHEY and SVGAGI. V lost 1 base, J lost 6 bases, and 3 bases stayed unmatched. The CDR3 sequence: CASSYLDRGDGYTF. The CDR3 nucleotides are TGTGCCAGCAGTTACTTAGACAGGGGGGATGGCTACACCTTC.

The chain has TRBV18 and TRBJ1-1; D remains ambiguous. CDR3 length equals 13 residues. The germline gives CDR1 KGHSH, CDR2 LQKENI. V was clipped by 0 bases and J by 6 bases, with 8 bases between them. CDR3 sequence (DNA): TGTGCCAGCTCACCACCTCATTCGGCTGAAGCTTTCTTT. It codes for CASSPPHSAEAFF.

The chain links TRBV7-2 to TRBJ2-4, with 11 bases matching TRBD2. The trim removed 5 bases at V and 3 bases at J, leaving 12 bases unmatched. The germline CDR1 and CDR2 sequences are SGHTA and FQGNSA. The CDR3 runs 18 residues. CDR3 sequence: CASSPQQTSGKVKNIQYF. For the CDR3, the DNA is TGTGCCAGCAGCCCTCAACAGACTAGCGGGAAGGTCAAAAACATTCAGTACTTC.

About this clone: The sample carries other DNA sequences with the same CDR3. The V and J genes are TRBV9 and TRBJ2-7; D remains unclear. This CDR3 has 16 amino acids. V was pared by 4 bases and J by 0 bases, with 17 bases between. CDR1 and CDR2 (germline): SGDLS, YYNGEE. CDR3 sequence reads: CASSPDPRPSSYEQYF. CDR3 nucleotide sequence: TGTGCCAGCAGCCCAGACCCACGGCCGAGCTCCTACGAGCAGTACTTC.

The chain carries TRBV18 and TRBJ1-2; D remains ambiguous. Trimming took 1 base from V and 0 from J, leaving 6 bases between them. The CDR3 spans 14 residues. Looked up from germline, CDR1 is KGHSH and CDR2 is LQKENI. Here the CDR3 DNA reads TGTGCCAGCTCACCACGCGTAGCTAACTATGGCTACACCTTC. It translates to CASSPRVANYGYTF.